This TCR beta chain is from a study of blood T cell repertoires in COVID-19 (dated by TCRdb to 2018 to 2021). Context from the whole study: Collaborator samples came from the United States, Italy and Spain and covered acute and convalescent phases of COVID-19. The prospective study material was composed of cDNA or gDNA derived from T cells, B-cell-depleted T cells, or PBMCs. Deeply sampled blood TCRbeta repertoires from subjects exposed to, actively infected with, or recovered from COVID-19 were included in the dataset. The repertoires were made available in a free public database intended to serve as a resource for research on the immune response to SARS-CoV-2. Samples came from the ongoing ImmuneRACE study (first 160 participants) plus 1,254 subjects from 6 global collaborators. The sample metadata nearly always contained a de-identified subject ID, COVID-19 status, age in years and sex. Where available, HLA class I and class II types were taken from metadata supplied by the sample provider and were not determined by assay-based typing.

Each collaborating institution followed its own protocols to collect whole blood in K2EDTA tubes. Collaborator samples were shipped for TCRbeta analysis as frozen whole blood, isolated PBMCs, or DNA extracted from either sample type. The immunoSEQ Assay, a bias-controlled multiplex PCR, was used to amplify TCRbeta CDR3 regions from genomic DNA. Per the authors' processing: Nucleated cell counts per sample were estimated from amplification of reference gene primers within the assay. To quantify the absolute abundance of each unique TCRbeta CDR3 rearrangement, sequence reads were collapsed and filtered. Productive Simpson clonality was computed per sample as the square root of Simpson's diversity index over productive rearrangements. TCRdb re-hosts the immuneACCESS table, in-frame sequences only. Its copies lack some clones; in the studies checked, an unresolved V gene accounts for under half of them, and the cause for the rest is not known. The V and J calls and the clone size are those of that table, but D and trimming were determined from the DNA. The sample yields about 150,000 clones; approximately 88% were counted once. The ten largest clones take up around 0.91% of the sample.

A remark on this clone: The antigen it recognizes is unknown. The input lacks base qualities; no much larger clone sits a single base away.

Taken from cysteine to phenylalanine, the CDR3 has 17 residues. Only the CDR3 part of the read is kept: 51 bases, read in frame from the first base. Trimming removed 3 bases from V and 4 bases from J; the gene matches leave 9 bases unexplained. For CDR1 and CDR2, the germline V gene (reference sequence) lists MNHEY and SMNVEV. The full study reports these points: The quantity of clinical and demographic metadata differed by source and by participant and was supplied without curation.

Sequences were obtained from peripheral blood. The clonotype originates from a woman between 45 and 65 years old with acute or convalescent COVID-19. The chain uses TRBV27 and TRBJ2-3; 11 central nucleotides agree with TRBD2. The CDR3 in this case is CASSFLTVAGGSDTQYF. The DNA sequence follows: TGTGCCAGCAGTTTCCTGACTGTAGCGGGGGGGTCAGATACGCAGTATTTT.